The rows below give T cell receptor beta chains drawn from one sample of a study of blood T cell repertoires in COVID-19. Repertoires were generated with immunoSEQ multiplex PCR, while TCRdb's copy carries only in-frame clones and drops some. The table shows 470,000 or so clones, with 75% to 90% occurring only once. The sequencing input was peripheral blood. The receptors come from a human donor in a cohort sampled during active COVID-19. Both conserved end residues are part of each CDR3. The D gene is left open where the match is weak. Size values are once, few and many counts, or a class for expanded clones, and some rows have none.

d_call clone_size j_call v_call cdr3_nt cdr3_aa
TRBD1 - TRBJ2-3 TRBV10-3 TGTGCCATCAGGGGGACAGGTGTCACAGATACGCAGTATTTT CAIRGTGVTDTQYF
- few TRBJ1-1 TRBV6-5 TGTGCCAGCAGTTACTCGCGGGGGAACACTGAAGCTTTCTTT CASSYSRGNTEAFF
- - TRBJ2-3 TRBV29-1 TGCAGCGTTGGACGTAGCTCTAGCACAGATACGCAGTATTTT CSVGRSSSTDTQYF
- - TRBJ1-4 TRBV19 TGTGCCAGTAGTATGTCGGGGGTGGGTGAAAAACTGTTTTTT CASSMSGVGEKLFF
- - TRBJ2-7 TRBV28 TGTGCCAGCATCCGTCCGGGATACACCTACGAGCAGTACTTC CASIRPGYTYEQYF
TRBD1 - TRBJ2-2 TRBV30 TGTGCCTGGAGTGGCGACAGGGCTCTGTCCGGGGAGCTGTTTTTT CAWSGDRALSGELFF
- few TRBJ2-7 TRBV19 TGTGCCAGTGCCGGGTCCCAAGAAGGCTACGAGCAGTACTTC CASAGSQEGYEQYF
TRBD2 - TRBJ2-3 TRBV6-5 TGTGCCAGCAGACATAGCGGGGCTAGCACAGATACGCAGTATTTT CASRHSGASTDTQYF
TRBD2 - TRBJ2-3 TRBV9 TGTGCCAGCAGCGTCAGGGGGACTAGCGAGTTTAGCACAGATACGCAGTATTTT CASSVRGTSEFSTDTQYF
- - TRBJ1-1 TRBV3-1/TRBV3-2 TGTGCCAGCAGCCCTCATTTTGGCCAGAACACTGAAGCTTTCTTT CASSPHFGQNTEAFF
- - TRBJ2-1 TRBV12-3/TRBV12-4 TGTGCCAGCAGTGAGGGAGAACTCCGCGAGCAGTTCTTC CASSEGELREQFF
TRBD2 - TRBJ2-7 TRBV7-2 TGTGCCAGCAGCCTGGGACTAGCGGGAATCTACGAGCAGTACTTC CASSLGLAGIYEQYF
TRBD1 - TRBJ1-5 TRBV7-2 TGTGCCAGCAGCCCCTACCGGGACAGCCCTCAGCCCCAGCATTTT CASSPYRDSPQPQHF
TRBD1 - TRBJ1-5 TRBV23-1 TGCGCCAGCAGTCCGAGAGGGACAGGGGGGTATAGCAATCAGCCCCAGCATTTT CASSPRGTGGYSNQPQHF
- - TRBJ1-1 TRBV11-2 TGTGCCAGCAGCCGAACTATAAACACTGAAGCTTTCTTT CASSRTINTEAFF
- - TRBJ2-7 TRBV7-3 TGTGCCAGCAGCCTCCGAGGGCACTCCTACGAGCAGTACTTC CASSLRGHSYEQYF
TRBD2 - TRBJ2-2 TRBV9 TGTGCCAGCAGCGTTTTAGCGGGAGTTGCCGGGGAGCTGTTTTTT CASSVLAGVAGELFF
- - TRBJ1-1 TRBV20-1 TGCAGTGCCAGTAGGGGTCAGGGCACTGAAGCTTTCTTT CSASRGQGTEAFF